One and the same sample provided the 32 T cell receptor beta chains below, sequenced in a study of blood T cell repertoires in COVID-19. TCRdb's copy holds only in-frame clones and misses some; the assay was immunoSEQ multiplex PCR. Of around 150,000 clones in the sample, 84% were seen once. The sequenced sample consisted of peripheral blood. These TCRs come from a woman aged 55-70 years with acute or convalescent COVID-19.

This clone is a singleton in its sample. This same CDR3 is encoded by further DNA sequences in the sample. V is TRBV18 and J is TRBJ1-2; a weak D match, TRBD1 (5 bases). Trimming took 6 bases from V and 2 from J, leaving 10 bases between them. The CDR3 runs to 13 residues. Germline V gene data show CDR1 as KGHSH and CDR2 as LQKENI. DNA of the CDR3: TGTGCCAGCTCCCCCGACAGAAACTATGGCTACACCTTC. This translates into CASSPDRNYGYTF.

The J gene is TRBJ2-1, the V gene TRBV2; 10 nucleotides line up with TRBD2. V shed 7 bases, J shed 7 bases, and the junction held 16 bases outside the gene matches. The germline gives CDR1 SNHLY, CDR2 FYNNEI. The CDR3 totals 17 residues. CDR3 in DNA: TGTGCCAGCACGGCGTACGGGCACAGCGGGAGGGAGAATGAGCAGTTCTTC. Translation: CASTAYGHSGRENEQFF.

This sequence joins TRBV12-5 and TRBJ1-4; maybe TRBD1 (6 bases). This CDR3 spans 16 amino acids. Trimming stripped 7 bases from V and 3 bases from J, with 18 bases between. Germline CDR1 reads LGHNT; CDR2 reads FRNRAP. The CDR3 spells CASVKRLGAPNEKLFF. In nucleotides, the CDR3 is TGTGCTAGTGTTAAGAGATTGGGGGCCCCTAATGAAAAACTGTTTTTT.

This clone has more than one count but fewer than ten. The chain carries TRBV29-1 and TRBJ2-3; possibly TRBD1 for D (5 bases). The germline CDR1 and CDR2 sequences are SQVTM and ANQGSEA. The CDR3 consists of 13 residues. V gave up 8 bases and J gave up 2 bases, with 14 bases separating them. CDR3 nucleotide sequence: TGCAGCTCCGCCCTGACAGACACAGATACGCAGTATTTT. Translation gives CSSALTDTDTQYF.

This chain links TRBV6-5 with TRBJ1-2; D remains ambiguous. The CDR3 has 12 amino acids. The V end lost 5 bases, the J end lost 6 bases, and 10 bases lay between the germline ends. Germline V gene lookup returns CDR1 MNHEY and CDR2 SVGAGI. This CDR3 is CASSNGIDGYTF. CDR3 DNA sequence: TGTGCCAGCAGTAACGGGATAGATGGCTACACCTTC.

The genes are TRBV9 and TRBJ2-7; 11 bases align to TRBD1. V lost 7 bases and J lost 7; bases outside the gene matches: 10. Germline V lookup: CDR1 SGDLS, CDR2 YYNGEE. The CDR3 runs 14 residues. The CDR3 here is CASGTGTGGSEQYF. In DNA form, the CDR3 reads TGTGCCAGCGGAACCGGGACAGGGGGTTCTGAGCAGTACTTC.

This sequence joins TRBV27 and TRBJ1-4, with D possibly TRBD1 on 6 matching bases. Trimming pared 6 bases from V and 5 bases from J, leaving 13 bases between. The germline gives CDR1 MNHEY, CDR2 SMNVEV (reference sequence). The CDR3 consists of 14 residues. As DNA, the CDR3 is TGTGCCAGCAGACAGGGTGGGTCAAATGAAAAACTGTTTTTT. Translated: CASRQGGSNEKLFF.

This chain uses TRBV7-2 with TRBJ2-1; D gene ambiguous. This CDR3 has 14 amino acids. V lost 5 bases and J 8 bases, leaving 16 bases between the germline ends. Looked up from germline, CDR1 is SGHTA and CDR2 is FQGNSA. The CDR3 nucleotides are TGTGCCAGCAGCCCTTTAGTCCTAGTATATGAGCAGTTCTTC. Amino acid sequence: CASSPLVLVYEQFF.

The chain joins TRBV28 to TRBJ2-7; 8 bases agree with TRBD1. From germline, CDR1 is MDHEN and CDR2 SYDVKM. The CDR3 totals 14 residues. V lost 7 bases to trimming and J lost 3 bases; unmatched junction nucleotides: 8. CDR3 residues: CASTGQGDIYEQYF. DNA of the CDR3: TGTGCCAGCACAGGACAGGGAGATATCTACGAGCAGTACTTC.

The chain links TRBV10-3 to TRBJ1-2; D unclear. Germline-derived CDR1 and CDR2 are ENHRY and SYGVKD. V was trimmed by 0 bases and J by 2 bases, leaving 7 bases between them. The CDR3 loop spans 14 amino acids. Here the CDR3 reads CAISESRVNYGYTF. CDR3 in DNA: TGTGCCATCAGTGAGTCACGCGTAAACTATGGCTACACCTTC.

The chain links TRBV20-1 to TRBJ1-3, with 10 bases lining up with TRBD1. V lost 3 bases, J lost 4 bases, and 6 bases stayed unmatched. Germline V gives CDR1 DFQATT, CDR2 SNEGSKA (reference sequence). The CDR3 extends over 15 amino acids. As DNA, the CDR3 is TGCAGTGCTAGTTTCGGGACAGGGGTAGGAAACACCATATATTTT. Its protein is CSASFGTGVGNTIYF.

The genes are TRBV21-1 and TRBJ2-3; the D call in the table, TRBD2, was not verified against the DNA. TRBV21-1 is deemed a pseudogene. This CDR3 is 19 amino acids long. CDR3 loop: CASSKEGVSGGGVTDTQYF. CDR3 bases: TGTGCCAGCAGCAAAGAGGGCGTCAGCGGAGGAGGGGTGACAGATACGCAGTATTTT.

The gene calls are TRBV29-1 and TRBJ1-2, with 7 positions matching TRBD1. CDR1 and CDR2 (germline): SQVTM, ANQGSEA. The CDR3 contains 13 residues. With 5 bases clipped from V and 0 bases from J, the junction kept 3 bases outside the gene matches. CDR3: CSVRQGANYGYTF. CDR3 coding DNA: TGCAGCGTTCGGCAGGGGGCTAACTATGGCTACACCTTC.

The chain has TRBV10-1 and TRBJ2-7; the D gene is possibly TRBD2 (5 bases). Germline V gene lookup returns CDR1 WNHNN and CDR2 SYGVQD (reference sequence). The CDR3 runs to 18 residues. Trimming took off 4 bases at V and 5 bases at J, with 27 bases between the two ends. CDR3 nucleotide sequence: TGCGCCAGCAGTGCGATAACGCCTGACCGCCGGGTTAGCGACGAGCAGTACTTC. Its protein product is CASSAITPDRRVSDEQYF.

This sequence joins TRBV14 and TRBJ1-4; no clear D gene. Germline V gene sequence: CDR1 SGHDN, CDR2 FVKESK. The V end lost 5 bases, the J end lost 10 bases, and 14 bases lay between the germline ends. The length of the CDR3 is 13 residues. As DNA, the CDR3 is TGTGCCAGCAGCTCAGGCGCCCAAGGAAAACTGTTTTTT. Translation gives CASSSGAQGKLFF.

The chain recombines TRBV11-3 with TRBJ1-1; D call uncertain. V was cut by 7 bases and J by 1 base, with 16 bases left in between. Germline CDR1 SGHNT, CDR2 YENEEA. The CDR3 consists of 15 residues. The CDR3 DNA sequence: TGTGCCAGCAAGGAGGGCGGCGCAGCGAACACTGAAGCTTTCTTT. Protein product: CASKEGGAANTEAFF.

The chain employs TRBV13 and TRBJ1-2; 8 nucleotides agree with TRBD1. Per germline, CDR1 PRHDT and CDR2 FYEKMQ (reference sequence). The J segment lost 6 bases and the V segment lost 4 bases, leaving 4 bases of the junction unmatched. The CDR3 totals 13 residues. DNA for the CDR3: TGTGCCAGCAGCTCCCAGGGGGCGAATGGCTACACCTTC. Encoded protein: CASSSQGANGYTF.

The rearrangement uses TRBV30 and TRBJ1-2, with no clear D. The CDR3 runs 12 residues. Germline V gene data show CDR1 as GTSNPN and CDR2 as SVGIG (reference sequence). Trimming removed 2 bases from V and 4 bases from J, with 8 bases in between. This chain's CDR3 is CAWSSESYGYTF. For the CDR3, the DNA is TGTGCCTGGAGTTCTGAGTCCTATGGCTACACCTTC.

This clone came up a few times. The chain carries TRBV3-1 (or the pseudogene TRBV3-2) and TRBJ1-3, with D possibly matching TRBD1 (6 bases). Per germline, CDR1 LGHDT and CDR2 YNNKEL (reference sequence). V gave up 4 bases and J gave up 3 bases, with 16 bases separating them. The CDR3 contains 16 residues. In nucleotides, the CDR3 is TGTGCCAGCAGCCCGCGGGCGGGGGGCGGTGGAAACACCATATATTTT. As protein: CASSPRAGGGGNTIYF.

On this clone itself: Other nucleotide sequences in the sample specify the same CDR3. The V and J genes are TRBV5-1 and TRBJ1-4, with TRBD1 matching over 8 bases. Germline CDR1 reads SGHRS; CDR2 reads YFSETQ. The CDR3 covers 14 residues. The trim removed 2 bases at V and 7 bases at J, leaving 4 bases unmatched. CDR3 in amino acids: CASSFGQGGEKLFF. CDR3 sequence (DNA): TGCGCCAGCAGCTTCGGACAGGGAGGTGAAAAACTGTTTTTT.

The V call is TRBV18, the J call TRBJ1-4; D is possibly TRBD1 (5 bases). Germline loops: CDR1 KGHSH, CDR2 LQKENI. Trimming pared 3 bases from V and 4 bases from J, leaving 18 bases between. This CDR3 contains 17 residues. CDR3 sequence reads: CASSPNSPTGVNEKLFF. The CDR3 DNA sequence: TGTGCCAGCTCACCCAACTCCCCAACAGGAGTTAATGAAAAACTGTTTTTT.

This clone was observed a single time. The chain is built from TRBV27 and TRBJ1-2, with D perhaps matching TRBD1 (6 bases). This CDR3 comprises 17 residues. Trimming removed 5 bases from V and 5 bases from J, with 24 bases in between. Germline V lookup: CDR1 MNHEY, CDR2 SMNVEV (reference sequence). Here the CDR3 DNA reads TGTGCCAGCAGTCCTAGCCTCCTTCAGGGGAGTGGGTATGGCTACACCTTC. This sequence encodes CASSPSLLQGSGYGYTF.

The V gene is TRBV28, the J gene TRBJ2-2, with a weak D call TRBD1 (5 bases). The V gene lost 6 bases and the J gene lost 2 bases, with 7 bases spanning the gap. CDR1 and CDR2 from the germline V gene are MDHEN and SYDVKM. The CDR3 consists of 13 residues. Here the CDR3 DNA reads TGTGCCAGCAGGGACACCAACACCGGGGAGCTGTTTTTT. Its protein product is CASRDTNTGELFF.

This clone appeared once. The chain recombines TRBV5-5 with TRBJ2-3, with TRBD2 as a possible D gene (6 bases). Germline CDR1 reads SGHKS; CDR2 reads YYEKEE (reference sequence). The CDR3 spans 14 residues. V was shortened by 3 bases and J by 2 bases, with 10 bases between the two germline ends. In DNA, the CDR3 is TGTGCCAGCAGCTCCGCGGGGAACACAGATACGCAGTATTTT. Amino acids: CASSSAGNTDTQYF. Using reference TRBV5-5 and TRBJ2-3 for the parts outside the CDR3, the full variable domain is DAGVTQSPTHLIKTRGQQVTLRCSPISGHKSVSWYQQVLGQGPQFIFQYYEKEERGRGNFPDRFSARQFPNYSSELNVNALLLGDSALYLCASSSAGNTDTQYFGPGTRLTVL.

The chain is built from TRBV18 and TRBJ1-6, with D maybe TRBD1 (5 bases). The CDR3 is made up of 15 amino acids. V lost 3 bases and J lost 5, with 11 bases in between. Germline CDR1 is KGHSH and CDR2 is LQKENI. This CDR3 reads CASSPGRGNNSPLHF. The CDR3 DNA reads TGTGCCAGCTCACCGGGTCGGGGGAATAATTCACCCCTCCACTTT.

The chain joins TRBV10-3 to TRBJ1-6; D gene uncertain. Germline lookup yields CDR1 ENHRY and CDR2 SYGVKD. The CDR3 spans 12 residues. V gave up 8 bases and J gave up 7 bases, with 9 bases separating them. The CDR3 DNA sequence: TGTGCCATCGGGCAGAGAAATTCACCCCTCCACTTT. Its protein product is CAIGQRNSPLHF.

The V call is TRBV6-5, the J call TRBJ1-1; the D is unclear. CDR1 and CDR2 from the germline V gene are MNHEY and SVGAGI. The V end was cut by 6 bases, the J end by 1 base, with 12 bases between. This CDR3 is built from 14 residues. CDR3 in DNA: TGTGCCAGCAGAACTGAGACAACGAACACTGAAGCTTTCTTT. It encodes CASRTETTNTEAFF.

The chain links TRBV6-6 to TRBJ2-6; no firm D call. Trimming removed 5 bases at V and 1 base at J, with 18 bases between. The CDR3 has 18 residues. In germline, CDR1 is MNHNY, CDR2 SVGAGI (reference sequence). This CDR3 is CASSLGSSTHSGANVLTF. The DNA of the CDR3 is TGTGCCAGCAGTCTGGGCAGCTCTACCCATTCTGGGGCCAACGTCCTGACTTTC.

The table lists this clone with a few counts. The chain combines TRBV7-3 with TRBJ1-1; a possible D gene is TRBD1 (6 bases). CDR1 and CDR2 (germline): SGHTA, FQGTGA. The V end was cut by 4 bases, the J end by 0 bases, with 12 bases between. This CDR3 comprises 15 residues. This chain's CDR3 is CASSWDGTMNTEAFF. CDR3 bases: TGTGCCAGCAGCTGGGACGGGACAATGAACACTGAAGCTTTCTTT.

V gene TRBV9 combines with J gene TRBJ1-6; D is perhaps TRBD1 (6 bases). Germline values: CDR1 SGDLS, CDR2 YYNGEE. The ends were cut back, 3 bases at V and 2 bases at J, with 21 bases in the middle. The CDR3 contains 19 residues. CDR3 loop: CASSGDGTPGYPYNSPLHF. CDR3 in DNA: TGTGCCAGCAGCGGTGACGGGACACCGGGTTACCCCTATAATTCACCCCTCCACTTT.

CDR3 protein: CASSPRDRVMNTEAFF. The CDR3 nucleotides read TGTGCCAGCAGCCCTCGGGACAGGGTCATGAACACTGAAGCTTTCTTT. The chain employs TRBV11-3 and TRBJ1-1, with TRBD1 matching over 9 bases. The V gene end was trimmed by 5 bases and the J gene end by 0 bases; junction bases not matched to a gene: 7. CDR1 is SGHNT, CDR2 YENEEA, per germline. The CDR3 is made up of 16 amino acids.

CDR3 DNA: TGTGCCTGGAGTACAGGGGGCGCTCAGACCCAGTACTTC. It codes for CAWSTGGAQTQYF. This chain joins TRBV30 and TRBJ2-5; 9 bases align to TRBD1. CDR1 is GTSNPN, CDR2 SVGIG, per germline (reference sequence). This CDR3 comprises 13 residues. The junction had 4 bases not matched to a gene; V was cut back by 2 bases and J by 6 bases.